These T cell receptor beta chains were read from a single sample in a study of CXCR3-negative and CXCR3-positive naive CD8 T cells. For each CDR3 protein, TCRdb gives one entry from its re-call of the 5' RACE reads, without DNA. The sample table includes 150,000 or so distinct CDR3 sequences. Sequenced: naive CXCR3- CD8+ T cells from blood. Every receptor here comes from a human donor in good health. Some clones in this sample may be carry-over from other donors' samples. CDR3s include the opening cysteine and the closing phenylalanine or tryptophan.

v_gene	j_gene	CDR3aa
TRBV2	TRBJ2-7	CASRLAGTSVGEQYF
TRBV4-3	TRBJ2-1	CASSQEADFSYNEQFF
TRBV9	TRBJ2-1	CASSASGTYNEQFF
TRBV4-3	TRBJ2-2	CASSQEIAGGPTGELFF
TRBV29-1	TRBJ2-1	CSVEVTPYNEQFF
TRBV5-5	TRBJ2-2	CASSLGQSTGELFF
TRBV5-5	TRBJ1-2	CASSLARSTNYGYTF
TRBV5-1	TRBJ2-1	CASSLEQGADRASYNEQFF
TRBV4-3	TRBJ2-7	CASSQGLRGEGYEQYF
TRBV5-1	TRBJ1-1	CASSLFPQGTRNTEAFF
TRBV11-2	TRBJ2-1	CASSLRAGGYNEQFF
TRBV29-1	TRBJ2-5	CSVVGGEVLQETQYF
TRBV29-1	TRBJ2-7	CSVVPPDTQLAEQYF
TRBV7-2	TRBJ2-3	CASSLGGGQGLGTQYF
TRBV28	TRBJ2-7	CASSLGQGELDFYEQYF
TRBV5-1	TRBJ1-3	CASSFYGSDSGNTIYF
TRBV27	TRBJ2-7	CASSLRDNSYEQYF
TRBV12-3/TRBV12-4	TRBJ2-3	CASSSPYTTDTQYF
TRBV9	TRBJ2-1	CASSAGGYGNEQFF
TRBV9	TRBJ1-5	CASSVDGTTENQPQHF
TRBV7-8	TRBJ1-5	CASSPDSYQPQHF
TRBV27	TRBJ2-5	CASSLGLSLAQYF
TRBV9	TRBJ1-2	CASSNTGDRANYGYTF
TRBV19	TRBJ2-1	CASSIGDRGLNEQFF
TRBV21-1	TRBJ2-7	CASSKRSSGSPSYEQYF
TRBV27	TRBJ1-6	CASSSPRGHLHF
TRBV29-1	TRBJ2-7	CSVEDRDNSYEQYF
TRBV7-2	TRBJ2-5	CASSISNSQYF
TRBV15	TRBJ2-7	CATSTGGRAHEQYF
TRBV6-5	TRBJ1-2	CASSYGATRQYYGYTF